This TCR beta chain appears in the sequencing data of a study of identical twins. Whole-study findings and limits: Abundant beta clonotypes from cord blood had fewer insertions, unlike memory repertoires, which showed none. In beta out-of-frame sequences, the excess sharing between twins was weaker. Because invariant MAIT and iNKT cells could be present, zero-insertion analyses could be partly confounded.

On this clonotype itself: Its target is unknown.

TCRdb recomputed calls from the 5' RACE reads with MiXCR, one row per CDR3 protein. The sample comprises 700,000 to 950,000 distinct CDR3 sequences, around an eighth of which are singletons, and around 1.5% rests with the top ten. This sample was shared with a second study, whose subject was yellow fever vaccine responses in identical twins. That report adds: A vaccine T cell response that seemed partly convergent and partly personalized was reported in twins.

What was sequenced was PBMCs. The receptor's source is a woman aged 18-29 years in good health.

This chain's CDR3 is CASMKEGVKASTDTQYF. The CDR3 bases are TGCGCCAGCATGAAGGAGGGAGTAAAGGCTAGCACAGATACGCAGTATTTT. The rearrangement uses TRBV10-2 and TRBJ2-3, with D perhaps matching TRBD2 (6 bases). Germline loops: CDR1 WSHSY, CDR2 SAAADI. This CDR3 comprises 17 residues. The V gene lost 7 bases and the J gene lost 0 bases, with 20 bases spanning the gap.